Listed here are 27 T cell receptor beta chains from one sample, sequenced in a study of response to subunit inactivated influenza vaccine. Each CDR3 protein is one row after TCRdb ran MiXCR on the RT-PCR reads. This table holds 700,000 to 800,000 distinct CDR3 sequences, around a sixth found once. Material: PBMCs from blood, obtained roughly 5 days after vaccination. The receptors were gathered from a man aged 50-59 years who received an inactivated influenza vaccine.

The J gene is TRBJ2-7, the V gene TRBV7-9; weak D call: TRBD1 (5 bases). V was trimmed by 3 bases and J by 6 bases, leaving 12 bases between them. The V gene's germline CDR1 is SEHNR and CDR2 FQNEAQ (reference sequence). This CDR3 is 13 amino acids long. The CDR3 sequence: CASSFDQGGEQYF. The DNA for the CDR3 is TGTGCCAGCAGCTTTGACCAGGGTGGCGAGCAGTACTTC.

V and J are TRBV12-3 or TRBV12-4 and TRBJ1-1; no reliable D call. The CDR3 spans 14 residues. V lost 5 bases, J lost 0 bases, and 10 bases lay in between. Here the CDR3 reads CASSKNLLNTEAFF. In DNA, the CDR3 is TGTGCCAGCAGTAAGAACCTCCTGAACACTGAAGCTTTCTTT.

This clonotype appeared many times. The J gene is TRBJ2-3, the V gene TRBV18; 7 bases are a match to TRBD1. Germline V gives CDR1 KGHSH, CDR2 LQKENI. The V and J ends lost 5 bases and 0 bases, in that order; junction bases with no gene match: 8. The CDR3 runs 16 residues. CDR3 sequence reads: CASSAAQGISTDTQYF. CDR3 DNA: TGTGCCAGCTCAGCCGCACAGGGGATTAGCACAGATACGCAGTATTTT.

The chain couples TRBV4-3 to TRBJ2-1; 8 bases are shared with TRBD2. With 0 bases clipped from V and 8 bases from J, the junction kept 9 bases outside the gene matches. Per germline, CDR1 LGHNA and CDR2 YSLEER. The CDR3 length is 16 residues. The CDR3 here is CASSQDSVAGRYEQFF. CDR3 nucleotides: TGCGCCAGCAGCCAAGATAGTGTAGCGGGAAGGTATGAGCAGTTCTTC.

This clonotype has at least ten counts. The chain combines TRBV12-3 or TRBV12-4 with TRBJ1-2; perhaps TRBD1 as D (6 bases). The V end was cut by 4 bases, the J end by 8 bases, with 14 bases between. The CDR3 covers 13 residues. The CDR3 spells CASSSSRGGGYTF. Written as DNA, the CDR3 is TGTGCCAGCAGTTCGAGCCGAGGGGGGGGCTACACCTTC.

The rearrangement links TRBV20-1 to TRBJ2-1; 8 bases align to TRBD2. Germline V lookup: CDR1 DFQATT, CDR2 SNEGSKA (reference sequence). The CDR3 extends over 14 amino acids. The V and J ends lost 3 bases and 9 bases, in that order; junction bases with no gene match: 10. In nucleotides, the CDR3 is TGCAGTGCTAGGGCTAGCGGGCTTATCTCTGAGCAGTTCTTC. Amino acid sequence: CSARASGLISEQFF.

This clonotype was seen only a few times. V is TRBV7-9 and J is TRBJ2-3, with 10 bases fitting TRBD2. Germline lookup yields CDR1 SEHNR and CDR2 FQNEAQ (reference sequence). CDR3 length: 17 amino acids. After removal of 2 bases from V and 4 bases from J, the junction contained 9 bases not matched to a gene. The DNA of the CDR3 is TGTGCCAGCAGCTTATACCTCCAGCGGGGGGGCGCAGATACGCAGTATTTT. Translated, it gives CASSLYLQRGGADTQYF.

This clonotype has ten or more counts. The J gene is TRBJ1-2, the V gene TRBV7-2; TRBD1 matches 7 bases. The CDR3 runs to 14 residues. Germline V lookup: CDR1 SGHTA, CDR2 FQGNSA. V lost 1 base to trimming and J lost 2 bases; unmatched junction nucleotides: 1. The CDR3 DNA reads TGTGCCAGCAGCTTAGGGGGACAGAACTATGGCTACACCTTC. This encodes CASSLGGQNYGYTF. The variable domain in full, completed from reference TRBV7-2 and TRBJ1-2, reads GAGVSQSPSNKVTEKGKDVELRCDPISGHTALYWYRQSLGQGLEFLIYFQGNSAPDKSGLPSDRFSAERTGGSVSTLTIQRTQQEDSAVYLCASSLGGQNYGYTFGSGTRLTVV.

This clonotype was seen a few times. The chain links TRBV6-5 to TRBJ1-1, with 7 positions matching TRBD1. The CDR3 contains 18 residues. J was trimmed by 4 bases and V by 4 bases; bases with no gene match: 18. Germline lookup yields CDR1 MNHEY and CDR2 SVGAGI. CDR3 in amino acids: CASSSMRQGSTGGTEAFF. In nucleotides, the CDR3 is TGTGCCAGCAGTTCTATGCGACAGGGTAGTACCGGTGGCACTGAAGCTTTCTTT.

The chain carries TRBV20-1 and TRBJ1-1, with 11 bases that match TRBD1. Germline lookup yields CDR1 DFQATT and CDR2 SNEGSKA (reference sequence). Unmatched junction bases numbered 9, after V lost 6 bases and J lost 0 bases. The CDR3 consists of 16 residues. The CDR3, as DNA: TGCAGTGCCGCCGGGACAGGGGGGACCATGAACACTGAAGCTTTCTTT. This codes for CSAAGTGGTMNTEAFF.

The J gene is TRBJ1-6, the V gene TRBV2, with D possibly matching TRBD1 (5 bases). Germline V CDR1 and CDR2: SNHLY, FYNNEI. This CDR3 is built from 13 residues. V lost 8 bases and J 9 bases, leaving 14 bases between the germline ends. The chain's CDR3 is CASGDPVGSPLHF. DNA of the CDR3: TGTGCCAGCGGGGACCCAGTGGGTTCACCCCTCCACTTT.

This clonotype has a handful of counts. This chain uses TRBV4-3 with TRBJ1-6, with D unclear. CDR3 length equals 15 residues. The V gene lost 2 bases and the J gene lost 0 bases, with 5 bases spanning the gap. Germline CDR1 LGHNA, CDR2 YSLEER. The CDR3 nucleotides are TGCGCCAGCAGCCAATCACACTCCTATAATTCACCCCTCCACTTT. Protein sequence: CASSQSHSYNSPLHF.

The chain recombines TRBV5-1 with TRBJ1-1; the D is unclear. Germline values: CDR1 SGHRS, CDR2 YFSETQ. This CDR3 contains 15 residues. V lost 5 bases and J 1 base, leaving 15 bases between the germline ends. CDR3 residues: CASRPGGAGNTEAFF. CDR3 in DNA: TGCGCCAGCAGGCCCGGTGGAGCGGGGAACACTGAAGCTTTCTTT.

This clonotype was observed at least ten times. The CDR3 coding sequence is TGTGCCAGCAATGCCGGGACAGAGAATTCACCCCTCCACTTT. Amino acid sequence: CASNAGTENSPLHF. The V and J genes are TRBV7-9 and TRBJ1-6; 7 bases are a match to TRBD1. The CDR3 sequence is 14 residues long. Germline CDR1 and CDR2: SEHNR and FQNEAQ (reference sequence). J lost 7 bases, V lost 7 bases, and 7 bases had no gene match.

This chain connects TRBV12-3 or TRBV12-4 to TRBJ2-7; TRBD1 is a possible D gene (6 bases). The CDR3 contains 15 residues. V was pared by 1 base and J by 2 bases, with 12 bases between. CDR3 in DNA: TGTGCCAGCAGTTTAGGTAGGACAGACCCCTACGAGCAGTACTTC. This encodes CASSLGRTDPYEQYF.

V gene TRBV4-3 combines with J gene TRBJ1-4; D is perhaps TRBD1 (5 bases). This CDR3 is built from 16 residues. V was pared by 2 bases and J by 7 bases, with 17 bases between. CDR1 and CDR2 from the germline V gene are LGHNA and YSLEER. CDR3 protein: CASSQLAWQGSEKLFF. The CDR3 nucleotides read TGCGCCAGCAGCCAACTCGCTTGGCAGGGAAGTGAAAAACTGTTTTTT.

This clonotype has just a few counts. The chain is built from TRBV3-1 and TRBJ2-7; TRBD1 matches at 7 bases. Trimming cost V 6 bases and J 0 bases; bases outside gene matches: 8. Per germline, CDR1 LGHDT and CDR2 YNNKEL (reference sequence). The CDR3 is 15 residues long. In DNA form, the CDR3 reads TGTGCCAGCAGAGACACAGGGGCCCTCTCCTACGAGCAGTACTTC. It is translated as CASRDTGALSYEQYF.

This chain joins TRBV20-1 and TRBJ2-5, with 10 bases identical to TRBD1. This CDR3 spans 14 amino acids. Per the germline V gene, CDR1 is DFQATT and CDR2 is SNEGSKA (reference sequence). The CDR3 nucleotides read TGCTCAGGGGGACAGGGGCACTCAAAAGAGACCCAGTACTTC. It codes for CSGGQGHSKETQYF.

The CDR3 DNA reads as TGTGCCACCAGCCTAGGGATCGAGCAGTTCTTC. Translated, it gives CATSLGIEQFF. The J gene is TRBJ2-1, the V gene TRBV15, with D unclear. With 5 bases removed from V and 10 bases from J, the gap between germline ends came to 9 bases. The CDR3 runs to 11 residues. CDR1 and CDR2 from the germline V gene are LNHNV and YYDKDF (reference sequence).

The CDR3 is CASGTGGISTDTQYF. The CDR3 DNA reads as TGTGCCAGCGGAACGGGGGGGATTAGCACAGATACGCAGTATTTT. V is TRBV6-1 and J is TRBJ2-3; 8 bases are shared with TRBD2. The junction had 7 bases not matched to a gene; V was cut back by 8 bases and J by 0 bases. In germline, CDR1 is MNHNS, CDR2 SASEGT. The CDR3 sequence is 15 residues long.

This sequence joins TRBV20-1 and TRBJ1-6; D is undetermined. V was pared by 0 bases and J by 0 bases, with 12 bases between. The V gene's germline CDR1 is DFQATT and CDR2 SNEGSKA (reference sequence). The CDR3 length is 17 residues. The CDR3 here is CSARDNSPSSYNSPLHF. CDR3 nucleotides: TGCAGTGCTAGAGACAACAGCCCTAGCTCCTATAATTCACCCCTCCACTTT.

The chain links TRBV25-1 to TRBJ2-2, with TRBD1 matching over 8 bases. The CDR3 is 17 residues long. Germline V gene data show CDR1 as MGHDK and CDR2 as SYGVNS. The J segment lost 7 bases and the V segment lost 2 bases, leaving 12 bases of the junction unmatched. The CDR3 nucleotides are TGTGCCAGCAGTGAACCCCTCGGACAGGGAAATAACGGGGAGCTGTTTTTT. Translating gives CASSEPLGQGNNGELFF.

CDR3 in DNA: TGCGCCAGCAGCTATAGCGGGGGAAACTACGAGCAGTACTTC. The encoded protein is CASSYSGGNYEQYF. The chain joins TRBV5-1 to TRBJ2-7; 9 bases are a match to TRBD2. From germline, CDR1 is SGHRS and CDR2 YFSETQ. The CDR3 loop spans 14 amino acids. The V and J ends lost 3 bases and 3 bases, in that order; junction bases with no gene match: 4.

There are a few counts of this clonotype. J is TRBJ2-1 and V is TRBV7-9, with D perhaps being TRBD1 or TRBD2 (5 bases each). This CDR3 is 16 amino acids long. CDR1 and CDR2 from the germline V gene are SEHNR and FQNEAQ (reference sequence). V gave up 4 bases and J gave up 2 bases, with 15 bases separating them. CDR3 in amino acids: CASSSGTGLAYNEQFF. The CDR3 DNA reads as TGTGCCAGCAGCTCGGGGACGGGCTTGGCCTACAATGAGCAGTTCTTC.

The genes are TRBV27 and TRBJ2-1, with 10 bases identical to TRBD2. The length of the CDR3 is 15 residues. J lost 4 bases, V lost 6 bases, and 6 bases had no gene match. Per the germline V gene, CDR1 is MNHEY and CDR2 is SMNVEV (reference sequence). This CDR3 is CASRGGTSAYNEQFF. The CDR3 nucleotides are TGTGCCAGCAGGGGTGGGACTAGCGCATACAATGAGCAGTTCTTC.

The rearrangement links TRBV15 to TRBJ2-3, with 7 bases aligning to TRBD2. Per germline, CDR1 LNHNV and CDR2 YYDKDF (reference sequence). V shed 3 bases, J shed 5 bases, and the junction held 5 bases outside the gene matches. CDR3 length: 14 residues. The CDR3 here is CATSSGRREDTQYF. CDR3 nucleotide sequence: TGTGCCACCAGCAGCGGGAGGAGAGAAGATACGCAGTATTTT.

The rearrangement joins TRBV28 to TRBJ1-1; 8 positions match TRBD1. This CDR3 has 13 residues. Germline CDR1 reads MDHEN; CDR2 reads SYDVKM. The J segment lost 6 bases and the V segment lost 5 bases, leaving 5 bases of the junction unmatched. Here the CDR3 DNA reads TGTGCCAGCAGTCAGGGGGCTAGGTCTGAAGCTTTCTTT. Protein sequence: CASSQGARSEAFF.